This is a list of T cell receptor beta chains from one sample in a study of blood T cell repertoires in COVID-19. Sequencing was performed with immunoSEQ multiplex PCR; in TCRdb, only in-frame clones are kept and a portion is missing. The sample lists about 190,000 clones; about 83% were seen once. Sequences were obtained from peripheral blood. These receptors were taken from a woman between 18 and 30 years old who had recovered from COVID-19. Each CDR3 is given with its conserved first and last residue. The D gene is left open where the match is weak. Some rows mark clone size as missing; the rest say once, few, many or name a class of expanded clone.

D,V,J,size,DNA,CDR3
.,TRBV27,TRBJ2-6,.,TGTGCCAGCAGTTCCGGGGGTCCTAGCTCTGGGGCCAACGTCCTGACTTTC,CASSSGGPSSGANVLTF
.,TRBV9,TRBJ1-2,.,TGTGCCAGCAGCGTGTCTCGACAGGATTATAACTATGGCTACACCTTC,CASSVSRQDYNYGYTF
TRBD1,TRBV7-2,TRBJ1-2,.,TGTGCCAGCAGACCACCGGGACAGGGGTCCTATGGCTACACCTTC,CASRPPGQGSYGYTF
TRBD2,TRBV9,TRBJ2-2,.,TGTGCCAGCAGCGTGGGGGGAGGGCCCACCGGGGAGCTGTTTTTT,CASSVGGGPTGELFF
TRBD1,TRBV9,TRBJ1-3,.,TGTGCCAGCAGCGAACCGACAGGGGATTCCTCTGGAAACACCATATATTTT,CASSEPTGDSSGNTIYF
.,TRBV30,TRBJ1-4,many,TGTGCCTGGAGTGTGGGGCGGCGAAATGAAAAACTGTTTTTT,CAWSVGRRNEKLFF
TRBD2,TRBV4-3,TRBJ2-1,.,TGCGCCAGCAGCCAAGAGGGGCCTAGCGGGGGGGTCAATGAGCAGTTCTTC,CASSQEGPSGGVNEQFF
TRBD2,TRBV19,TRBJ2-1,.,TGTGCCAGTAGTCTCAACATACTAGCGGGTGACAATGAGCAGTTCTTC,CASSLNILAGDNEQFF
TRBD2,TRBV7-6,TRBJ2-1,.,TGTGCCAGCAGCATTGGGACTAGCGGCGGTGAGCAGTTCTTC,CASSIGTSGGEQFF
.,TRBV6-5,TRBJ1-2,once,TGTGCCAGCAGTCCCGGGGGTTATGGCTACACCTTC,CASSPGGYGYTF
.,TRBV9,TRBJ2-7,once,TGTGCCAGCAGCCCTTTCTTCACAGGGAGCGAGCAGTACTTC,CASSPFFTGSEQYF
.,TRBV5-6,TRBJ1-1,.,TGTGCCAGCAGCGCCCTCCGACTAAACACTGAAGCTTTCTTT,CASSALRLNTEAFF
.,TRBV20-1,TRBJ1-6,.,TGCAGTGCTAGTAGGGGAGGGGGGAGAAATTCACCCCTCCACTTT,CSASRGGGRNSPLHF
TRBD1,TRBV6-2/TRBV6-3,TRBJ1-5,.,TGTGCCAGCAGTTACTATTCGACAGGGAGTAGCAATCAGCCCCAGCATTTT,CASSYYSTGSSNQPQHF
.,TRBV6-1,TRBJ1-2,.,TGTGCCAGCAGTGAAGGACAGGACTATGGCTACACCTTC,CASSEGQDYGYTF
.,TRBV4-3,TRBJ1-2,.,TGCGCCAGCAGCCCTCTCCCCGACGGGAACTATGGCTACACCTTC,CASSPLPDGNYGYTF
.,TRBV5-1,TRBJ1-2,.,TGCGCCAGCAGTTTTGCTGGGGGCGCGAGTAACTATGGCTACACCTTC,CASSFAGGASNYGYTF
TRBD2,TRBV4-1,TRBJ2-5,.,TGCGCCAGCAGCCCCCCGCTAGCGGGAGAGACCCAGTACTTC,CASSPPLAGETQYF
.,TRBV9,TRBJ2-1,.,TGTGCCAGCAGCAGAAGGAGTAATGAGCAGTTCTTC,CASSRRSNEQFF
.,TRBV27,TRBJ1-4,.,TGTGCCAGCAGTTTTGGGGGGGCTAATGAAAAACTGTTTTTT,CASSFGGANEKLFF
.,TRBV6-2/TRBV6-3,TRBJ1-1,once,TGTGCCAGCAGTTACGTGCAGGGTAAATCCATGAACACTGAAGCTTTCTTT,CASSYVQGKSMNTEAFF
.,TRBV7-9,TRBJ2-5,.,TGTGCCAGCAGCCCCCGGGCGGGACTGTACCAAGAGACCCAGTACTTC,CASSPRAGLYQETQYF
TRBD1,TRBV4-3,TRBJ1-6,.,TGCGCCAGCAGCCAAGGACAGGGGCTCAATTCACCCCTCCACTTT,CASSQGQGLNSPLHF
.,TRBV4-3,TRBJ1-3,.,TGCGCCAGCAGCGCCCGGGACAACTCTGGAAACACCATATATTTT,CASSARDNSGNTIYF
.,TRBV10-1,TRBJ1-2,.,TGCGCCAGCAGTGGATACGTCGGGGAGATGACTAACTATGGCTACACCTTC,CASSGYVGEMTNYGYTF
TRBD2,TRBV24-1,TRBJ2-5,.,TGTGCCACCAGTCGGAGGGAGGGTATAGGGGAGACCCAGTACTTC,CATSRREGIGETQYF
.,TRBV7-2,TRBJ2-3,.,TGTGCCTGCATGACTGCAGGGCCCGGGGATACGCAGTATTTT,CACMTAGPGDTQYF
TRBD2,TRBV9,TRBJ2-3,.,TGTGCCAGCAGCGCCCGATCGACTAGCGGGGGAGCAGATACGCAGTATTTT,CASSARSTSGGADTQYF
.,TRBV20-1,TRBJ2-1,.,TGCAGTGCTAGATTTGTAAATGAGCAGTTCTTC,CSARFVNEQFF
TRBD2,TRBV6-5,TRBJ2-3,.,TGTGCCAGCAGTCCGTGGGAGGGCGGGACAGATACGCAGTATTTT,CASSPWEGGTDTQYF
.,TRBV6-6,TRBJ1-1,.,TGTGCCAGCAGTTCAGGGAACACTGAAGCTTTCTTT,CASSSGNTEAFF
TRBD2,TRBV7-3,TRBJ2-3,.,TGTGCCAGCAGCTTAGGAGCGGGAGGTGCAACAGATACGCAGTATTTT,CASSLGAGGATDTQYF
.,TRBV6-5,TRBJ2-1,.,TGTGCCAGCAGTTACTCGGGCGGGACCTACAATGAGCAGTTCTTC,CASSYSGGTYNEQFF
.,TRBV2,TRBJ1-5,.,TGTGCCAGCAGTGAAGCTAGCGGGGGGGTTCAGCCCCAGCATTTT,CASSEASGGVQPQHF
.,TRBV11-2,TRBJ2-5,.,TGTGCCAGCAGCTTTCTGTCGGGGAGTCAAGAGACCCAGTACTTC,CASSFLSGSQETQYF
TRBD2,TRBV18,TRBJ2-3,.,TGTGCCAGCTCGTCCAGCGGGAGAAATACGCAGTATTTT,CASSSSGRNTQYF
TRBD1,TRBV5-8,TRBJ2-3,.,TGTGCCAGCAGCTTTCGGAGGACAGGGGGCACAGATACGCAGTATTTT,CASSFRRTGGTDTQYF
.,TRBV10-3,TRBJ2-7,.,TGTGCCATCAGTGGAGCGGGCTACGAGCAGTACTTC,CAISGAGYEQYF
TRBD1,TRBV2,TRBJ1-2,.,TGTGCCTCTCAGAAAGGGGGCGGTGGCTACACCTTC,CASQKGGGGYTF
TRBD2,TRBV19,TRBJ2-1,.,TGTGCCAGTAGTATTCGGAGCGGGAAGTCCTACAATGAGCAGTTCTTC,CASSIRSGKSYNEQFF
TRBD2,TRBV2,TRBJ2-2,.,TGTGCCAGCAGTCGGACTAGCAGTAACACCGGGGAGCTGTTTTTT,CASSRTSSNTGELFF
TRBD1,TRBV7-2,TRBJ1-5,.,TGTGCCAGCAGCTTCCCCGGACAGGGTAGGGTTTTGCAGCCCCAGCATTTT,CASSFPGQGRVLQPQHF
.,TRBV2,TRBJ1-5,.,TGTGCCAGCAGTGAAGGGTCAGCGAATCAGCCCCAGCATTTT,CASSEGSANQPQHF